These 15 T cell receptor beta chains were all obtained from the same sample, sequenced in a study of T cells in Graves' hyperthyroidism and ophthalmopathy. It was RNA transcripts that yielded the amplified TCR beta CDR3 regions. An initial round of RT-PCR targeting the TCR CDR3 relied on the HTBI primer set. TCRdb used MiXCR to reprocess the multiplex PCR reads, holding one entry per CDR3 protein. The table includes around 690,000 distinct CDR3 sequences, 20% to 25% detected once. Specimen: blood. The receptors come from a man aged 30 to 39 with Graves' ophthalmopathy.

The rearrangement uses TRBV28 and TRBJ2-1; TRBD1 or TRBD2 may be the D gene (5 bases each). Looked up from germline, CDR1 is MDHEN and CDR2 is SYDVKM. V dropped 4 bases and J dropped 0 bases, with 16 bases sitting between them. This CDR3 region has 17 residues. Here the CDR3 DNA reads TGTGCCAGCAGTTCCTCATCCGGGACCAACTCCTACAATGAGCAGTTCTTC. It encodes CASSSSSGTNSYNEQFF.

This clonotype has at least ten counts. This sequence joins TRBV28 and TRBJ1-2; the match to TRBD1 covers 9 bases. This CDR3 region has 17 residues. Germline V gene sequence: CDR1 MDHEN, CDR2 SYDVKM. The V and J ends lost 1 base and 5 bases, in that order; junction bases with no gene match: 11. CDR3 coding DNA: TGTGCCAGCAGTTTATATCCACACCGACAGGGGGGTTATGGCTACACCTTC. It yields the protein CASSLYPHRQGGYGYTF.

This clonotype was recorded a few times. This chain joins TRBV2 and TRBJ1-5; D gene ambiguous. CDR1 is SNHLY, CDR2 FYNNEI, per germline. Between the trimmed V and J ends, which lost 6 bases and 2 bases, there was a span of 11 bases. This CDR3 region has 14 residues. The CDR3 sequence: CASRVEKGNQPQHF. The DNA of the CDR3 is TGTGCCAGCAGGGTGGAAAAGGGCAATCAGCCCCAGCATTTT. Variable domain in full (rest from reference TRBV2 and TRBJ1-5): EPEVTQTPSHQVTQMGQEVILRCVPISNHLYFYWYRQILGQKVEFLVSFYNNEISEKSEIFDDQFSVERPDGSNFTLKIRSTKLEDSAMYFCASRVEKGNQPQHFGDGTRLSIL.

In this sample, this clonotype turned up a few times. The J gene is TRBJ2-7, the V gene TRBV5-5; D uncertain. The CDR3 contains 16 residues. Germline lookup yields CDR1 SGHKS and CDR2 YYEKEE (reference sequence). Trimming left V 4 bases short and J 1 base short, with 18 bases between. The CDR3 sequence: CASSESMGSQSYEQYF. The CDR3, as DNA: TGTGCCAGCAGCGAGAGTATGGGCAGTCAGTCCTACGAGCAGTACTTC. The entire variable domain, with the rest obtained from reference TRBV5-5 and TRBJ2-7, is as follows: DAGVTQSPTHLIKTRGQQVTLRCSPISGHKSVSWYQQVLGQGPQFIFQYYEKEERGRGNFPDRFSARQFPNYSSELNVNALLLGDSALYLCASSESMGSQSYEQYFGPGTRLTVT.

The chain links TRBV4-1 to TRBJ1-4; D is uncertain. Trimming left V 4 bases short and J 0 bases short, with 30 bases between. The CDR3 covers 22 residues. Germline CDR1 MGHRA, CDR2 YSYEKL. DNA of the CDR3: TGCGCCAGCAGCCTTACTCCCTGGGCTTCTCCACAGATTCATACAACTAATGAAAAACTGTTTTTT. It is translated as CASSLTPWASPQIHTTNEKLFF.

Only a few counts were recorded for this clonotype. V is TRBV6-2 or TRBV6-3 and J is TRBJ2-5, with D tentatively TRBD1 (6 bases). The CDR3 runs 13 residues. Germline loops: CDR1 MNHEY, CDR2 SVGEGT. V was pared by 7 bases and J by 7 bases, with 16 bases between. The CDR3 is CASNDYRDGTQYF. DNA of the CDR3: TGTGCCAGCAACGATTACAGGGACGGGACCCAGTACTTC.

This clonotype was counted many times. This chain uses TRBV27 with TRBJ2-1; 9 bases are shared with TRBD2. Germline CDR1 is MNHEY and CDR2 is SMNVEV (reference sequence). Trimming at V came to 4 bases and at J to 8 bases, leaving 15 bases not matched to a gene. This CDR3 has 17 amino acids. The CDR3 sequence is CASSSAIAGVVSDEQFF. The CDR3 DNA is TGTGCCAGCAGTTCGGCAATAGCGGGAGTAGTTAGCGATGAGCAGTTCTTC.

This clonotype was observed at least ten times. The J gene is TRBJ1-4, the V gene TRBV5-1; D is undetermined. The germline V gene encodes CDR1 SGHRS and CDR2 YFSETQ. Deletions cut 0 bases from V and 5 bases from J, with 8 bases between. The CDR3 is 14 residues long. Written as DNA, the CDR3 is TGCGCCAGCAGCTTGGCGGAGACCAATGAAAAACTGTTTTTT. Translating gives CASSLAETNEKLFF.

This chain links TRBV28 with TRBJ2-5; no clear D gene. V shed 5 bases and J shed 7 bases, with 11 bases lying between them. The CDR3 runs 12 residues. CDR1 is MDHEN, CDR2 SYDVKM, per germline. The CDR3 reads CASSPLLGTQYF. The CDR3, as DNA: TGTGCCAGCAGTCCCCTCTTGGGGACCCAGTACTTC. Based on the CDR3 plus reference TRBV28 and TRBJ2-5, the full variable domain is DVKVTQSSRYLVKRTGEKVFLECVQDMDHENMFWYRQDPGLGLRLIYFSYDVKMKEKGDIPEGYSVSREKKERFSLILESASTNQTSMYLCASSPLLGTQYFGPGTRLLVL.

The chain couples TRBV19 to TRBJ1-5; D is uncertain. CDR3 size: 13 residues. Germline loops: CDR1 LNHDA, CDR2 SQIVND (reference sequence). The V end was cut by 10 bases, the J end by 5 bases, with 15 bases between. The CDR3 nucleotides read TGTGCCACTAACCCGGGGTCCCATCAGCCCCAGCATTTT. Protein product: CATNPGSHQPQHF.

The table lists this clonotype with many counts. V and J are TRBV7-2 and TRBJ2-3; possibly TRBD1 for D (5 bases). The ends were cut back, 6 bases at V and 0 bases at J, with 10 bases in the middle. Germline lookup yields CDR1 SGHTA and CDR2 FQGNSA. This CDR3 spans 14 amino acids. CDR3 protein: CASRATVSTDTQYF. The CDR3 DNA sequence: TGTGCCAGCAGGGCGACAGTAAGCACAGATACGCAGTATTTT.

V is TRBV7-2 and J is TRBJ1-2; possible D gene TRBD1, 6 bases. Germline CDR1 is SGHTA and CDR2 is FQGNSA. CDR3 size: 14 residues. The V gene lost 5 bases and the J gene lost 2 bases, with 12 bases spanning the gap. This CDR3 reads CASSPGGHNYGYTF. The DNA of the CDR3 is TGTGCCAGCAGCCCTGGGGGACACAACTATGGCTACACCTTC.

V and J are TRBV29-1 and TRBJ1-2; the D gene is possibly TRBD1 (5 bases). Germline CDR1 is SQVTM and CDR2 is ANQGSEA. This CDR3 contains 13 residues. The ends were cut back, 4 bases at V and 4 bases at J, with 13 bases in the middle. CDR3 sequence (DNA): TGCAGCGTTGGTAATCAGGGCAGCTATGGCTACACCTTC. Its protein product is CSVGNQGSYGYTF.

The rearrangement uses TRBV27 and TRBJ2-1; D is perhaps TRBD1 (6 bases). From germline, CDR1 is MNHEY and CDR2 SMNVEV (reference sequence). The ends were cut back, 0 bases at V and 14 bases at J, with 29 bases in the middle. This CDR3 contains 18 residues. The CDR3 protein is CASSLSSYPGDAPLGEFF. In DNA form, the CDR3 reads TGTGCCAGCAGTTTATCCTCGTATCCAGGGGACGCCCCCTTGGGTGAGTTCTTC.

The CDR3 reads CASSLGSGVDTQYF. The CDR3 DNA follows: TGTGCCAGCAGCTTAGGTAGCGGGGTGGATACGCAGTATTTT. The rearrangement joins TRBV7-9 to TRBJ2-3, with 8 positions matching TRBD2. The CDR3 runs 14 residues. V shed 1 base and J 6 bases; nucleotides not matched to a gene: 3. CDR1 SEHNR and CDR2 FQNEAQ come from the germline V gene (reference sequence).